The source of this T cell receptor (beta chain) is a study of shared clonotypes between healthy human individuals. Broader study findings: The authors expected sequencing depth to affect clonotype sharing among donors. Across a handful of donors, naive CD4 shared about 5%, naive CD8 around 3.5%, memory CD4 roughly 2.4%, memory CD8 around 0.42%.

The CDR3 covers 13 residues. In germline, CDR1 is SGHVS, CDR2 FNYEAQ. V was cut by 6 bases and J by 4 bases, with 7 bases left in between. Produced via immunoSEQ multiplex PCR; TCRdb's table is partial and in-frame only. The sample carries millions of clones, about 94% recorded once. Of note for this clone: Its antigen is currently unknown.

In the naive CD8 group, cells lacked CD45RO and were positively selected for CCR7, so terminally differentiated effector memory CD45RA+ cells were left out. Specimen: naive CD8+ T cells sorted from blood. The receptor's source is a man younger than 35 in good health. The chain carries TRBV7-6 and TRBJ2-6; D is unclear. CDR3 region: CASSASGANVLTF. The DNA of the CDR3 is TGTGCCAGCAGTGCTTCAGGGGCCAACGTCCTGACTTTC. Full variable domain (outside the CDR3, taken from reference TRBV7-6 and TRBJ2-6): GAGVSQSPRYKVTKRGQDVALRCDPISGHVSLYWYRQALGQGPEFLTYFNYEAQQDKSGLPNDRFSAERPEGSISTLTIQRTEQRDSAMYRCASSASGANVLTFGAGSRLTVL.